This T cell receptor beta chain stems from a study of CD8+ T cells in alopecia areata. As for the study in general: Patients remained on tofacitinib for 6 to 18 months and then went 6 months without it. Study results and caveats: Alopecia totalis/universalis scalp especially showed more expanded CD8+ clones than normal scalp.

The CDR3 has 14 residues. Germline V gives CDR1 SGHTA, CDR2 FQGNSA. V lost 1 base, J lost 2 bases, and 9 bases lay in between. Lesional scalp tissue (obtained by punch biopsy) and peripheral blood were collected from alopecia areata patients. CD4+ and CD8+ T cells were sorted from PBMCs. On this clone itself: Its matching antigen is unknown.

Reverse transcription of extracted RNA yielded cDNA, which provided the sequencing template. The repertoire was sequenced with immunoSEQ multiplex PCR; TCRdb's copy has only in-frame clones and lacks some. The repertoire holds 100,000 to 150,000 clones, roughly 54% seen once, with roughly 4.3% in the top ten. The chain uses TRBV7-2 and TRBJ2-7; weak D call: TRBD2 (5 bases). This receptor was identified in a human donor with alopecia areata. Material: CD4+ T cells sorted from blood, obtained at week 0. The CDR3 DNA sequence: TGTGCCAGCAGCTTAGGTCGGGGTACCTACGAGCAGTACTTC. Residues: CASSLGRGTYEQYF.